The T cell receptor beta chain under discussion was sequenced for a study of graft-versus-host responses after intestinal transplantation. Germline CDR1 is SGHDT and CDR2 is YYEEEE. Trimming cost V 2 bases and J 3 bases, with 9 bases left between them. The CDR3 spans 15 residues. Findings of the study overall: Declining HvG levels early post-transplant were linked to peak circulating GvH clone levels.

Using immunoSEQ multiplex PCR, the repertoire was profiled, and TCRdb retains in-frame clones only, with some absent. The data contain more than 20,000 clones, around 78% of them singletons. Remarks on this clone: The antigen remains unidentified.

This material consisted of PBMCs, taken approximately 28 days after intestinal transplant. The gene calls are TRBV5-6 and TRBJ1-6, with D uncertain. This clonotype was sampled from a human patient who received an intestinal transplant, so some T cells may come from the graft donor. The CDR3 protein is CASSFRADYNSPLHF. The CDR3 nucleotides are TGTGCCAGCAGCTTCCGAGCAGACTATAATTCACCCCTCCACTTT.